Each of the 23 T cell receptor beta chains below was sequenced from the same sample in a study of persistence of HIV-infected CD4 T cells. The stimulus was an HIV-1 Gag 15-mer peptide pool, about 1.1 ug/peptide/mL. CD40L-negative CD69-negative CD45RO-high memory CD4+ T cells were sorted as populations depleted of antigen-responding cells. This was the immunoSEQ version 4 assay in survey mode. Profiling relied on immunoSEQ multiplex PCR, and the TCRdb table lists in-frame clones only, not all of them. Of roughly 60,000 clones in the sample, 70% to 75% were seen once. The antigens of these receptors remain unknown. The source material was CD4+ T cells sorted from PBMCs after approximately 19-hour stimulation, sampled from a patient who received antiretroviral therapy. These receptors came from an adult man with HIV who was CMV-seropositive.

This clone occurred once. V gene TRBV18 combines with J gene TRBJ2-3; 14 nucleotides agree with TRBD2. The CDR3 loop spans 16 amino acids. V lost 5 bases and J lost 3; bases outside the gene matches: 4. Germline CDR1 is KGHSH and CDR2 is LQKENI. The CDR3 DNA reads TGTGCCAGCTCAACCCGGACTAGCGGGGGGACAGATACGCAGTATTTT. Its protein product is CASSTRTSGGTDTQYF.

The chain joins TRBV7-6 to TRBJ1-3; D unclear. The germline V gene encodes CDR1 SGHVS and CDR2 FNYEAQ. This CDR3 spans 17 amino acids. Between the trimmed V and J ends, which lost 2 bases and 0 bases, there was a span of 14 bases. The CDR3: CASSLRQAIGSGNTIYF. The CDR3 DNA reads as TGTGCCAGCAGCTTACGTCAGGCCATCGGCTCTGGAAACACCATATATTTT.

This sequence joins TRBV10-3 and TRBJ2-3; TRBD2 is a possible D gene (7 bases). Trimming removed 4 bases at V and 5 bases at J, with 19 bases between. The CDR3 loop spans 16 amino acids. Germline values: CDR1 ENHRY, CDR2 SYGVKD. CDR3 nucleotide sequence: TGTGCCATCAGTGGGAGTAAGGGGGGGGCGGAAGATACGCAGTATTTT. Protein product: CAISGSKGGAEDTQYF.

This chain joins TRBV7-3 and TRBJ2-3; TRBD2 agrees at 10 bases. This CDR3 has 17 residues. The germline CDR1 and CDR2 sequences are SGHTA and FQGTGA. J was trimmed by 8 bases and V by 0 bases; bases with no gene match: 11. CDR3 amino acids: CASSLTSGGPPASTQYF. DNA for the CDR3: TGTGCCAGCAGCTTAACTAGCGGGGGGCCCCCCGCGAGTACGCAGTATTTT.

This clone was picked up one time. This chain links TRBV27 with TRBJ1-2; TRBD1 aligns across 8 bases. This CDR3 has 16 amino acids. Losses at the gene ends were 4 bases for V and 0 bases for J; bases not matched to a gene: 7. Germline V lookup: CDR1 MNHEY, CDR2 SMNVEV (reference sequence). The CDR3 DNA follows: TGTGCCAGCAGTTGGGTGGGACAGGTTTCTAACTATGGCTACACCTTC. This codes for CASSWVGQVSNYGYTF.

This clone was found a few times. In DNA, the CDR3 is TGCGCCAGCACCCTAGAACCGTCTGGGGAGACCCAGTACTTC. This translates into CASTLEPSGETQYF. This sequence joins TRBV5-1 and TRBJ2-5; D is undetermined. The CDR3 is 14 residues long. CDR1 is SGHRS, CDR2 YFSETQ, per germline. V gave up 6 bases and J gave up 5 bases, with 17 bases separating them.

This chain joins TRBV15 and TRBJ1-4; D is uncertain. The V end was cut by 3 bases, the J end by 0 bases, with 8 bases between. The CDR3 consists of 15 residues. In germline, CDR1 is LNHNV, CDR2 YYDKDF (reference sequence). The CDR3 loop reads CATSRSASTNEKLFF. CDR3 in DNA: TGTGCCACCAGCAGGAGCGCCTCAACTAATGAAAAACTGTTTTTT.

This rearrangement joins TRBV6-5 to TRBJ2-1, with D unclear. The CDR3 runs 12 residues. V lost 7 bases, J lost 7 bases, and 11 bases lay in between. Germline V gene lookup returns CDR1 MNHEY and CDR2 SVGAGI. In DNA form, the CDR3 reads TGTGCCAGCATTATTCGGAGTAATGAGCAGTTCTTC. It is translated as CASIIRSNEQFF.

CDR3 protein: CASSESGGREPQHF. CDR3 sequence (DNA): TGTGCCAGCAGTGAATCGGGGGGGAGGGAGCCCCAGCATTTT. The rearrangement links TRBV2 to TRBJ1-5; weak D call: TRBD1 (5 bases). The CDR3 has 14 amino acids. V dropped 2 bases and J dropped 8 bases, with 13 bases sitting between them. The germline V gene has CDR1 SNHLY and CDR2 FYNNEI.

The CDR3 DNA is TGCGCCAGCAGCCTTGCTGTCTCTGGGGCCAACGTCCTGACTTTC. Protein: CASSLAVSGANVLTF. The rearrangement joins TRBV5-1 to TRBJ2-6; D remains unclear. CDR1 and CDR2 (germline): SGHRS, YFSETQ. V was shortened by 4 bases and J by 0 bases, with 8 bases between the two germline ends. The CDR3 has 15 residues.

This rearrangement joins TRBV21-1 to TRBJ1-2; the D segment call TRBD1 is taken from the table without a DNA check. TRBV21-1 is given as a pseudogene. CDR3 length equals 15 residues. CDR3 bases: TGTGCCAGCACCTACGAGGACAGGTCAAAGAAAGGCTACACCTTC. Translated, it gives CASTYEDRSKKGYTF.

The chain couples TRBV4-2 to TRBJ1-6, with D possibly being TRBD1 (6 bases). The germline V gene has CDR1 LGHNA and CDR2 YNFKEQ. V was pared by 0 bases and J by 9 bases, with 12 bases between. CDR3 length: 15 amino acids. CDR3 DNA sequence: TGTGCCAGCAGCCAAGATTGGGGGCGCGTTTCACCCCTCCACTTT. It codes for CASSQDWGRVSPLHF.

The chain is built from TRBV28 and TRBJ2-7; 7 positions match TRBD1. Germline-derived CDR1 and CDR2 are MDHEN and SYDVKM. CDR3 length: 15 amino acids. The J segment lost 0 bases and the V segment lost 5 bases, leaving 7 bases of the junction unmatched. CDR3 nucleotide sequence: TGTGCCAGCAGTCCCTCGACAGGGAGCTCCTACGAGCAGTACTTC. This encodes CASSPSTGSSYEQYF.

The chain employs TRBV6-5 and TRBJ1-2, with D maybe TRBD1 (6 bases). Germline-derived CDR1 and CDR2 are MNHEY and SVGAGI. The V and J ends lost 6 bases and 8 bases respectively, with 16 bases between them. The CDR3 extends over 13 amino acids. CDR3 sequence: CASSPTGKGGYTF. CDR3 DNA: TGTGCCAGCAGCCCCACAGGGAAGGGGGGCTACACCTTC.

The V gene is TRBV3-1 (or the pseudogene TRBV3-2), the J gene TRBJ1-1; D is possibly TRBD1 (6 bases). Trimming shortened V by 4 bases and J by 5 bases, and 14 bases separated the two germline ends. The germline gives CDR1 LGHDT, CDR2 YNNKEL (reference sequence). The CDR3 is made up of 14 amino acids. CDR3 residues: CASSRLDRGTEAFF. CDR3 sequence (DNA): TGTGCCAGCAGCCGGTTGGATAGGGGGACTGAAGCTTTCTTT.

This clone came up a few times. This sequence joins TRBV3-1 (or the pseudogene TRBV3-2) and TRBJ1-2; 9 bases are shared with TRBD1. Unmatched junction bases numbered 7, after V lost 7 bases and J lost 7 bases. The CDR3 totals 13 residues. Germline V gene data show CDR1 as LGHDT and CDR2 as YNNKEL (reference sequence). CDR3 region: CASTPGQGRGYTF. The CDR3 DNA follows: TGTGCCAGCACCCCGGGACAGGGACGTGGCTACACCTTC.

The CDR3 is CASSSPGTDPYEQYF. The DNA of the CDR3 is TGTGCCAGCAGTTCCCCCGGGACTGATCCCTACGAGCAGTACTTC. The chain is built from TRBV28 and TRBJ2-7, with D possibly TRBD2 on 6 matching bases. Germline CDR1 and CDR2: MDHEN and SYDVKM. Trimming took 4 bases from V and 2 from J, leaving 15 bases between them. This CDR3 has 15 residues.

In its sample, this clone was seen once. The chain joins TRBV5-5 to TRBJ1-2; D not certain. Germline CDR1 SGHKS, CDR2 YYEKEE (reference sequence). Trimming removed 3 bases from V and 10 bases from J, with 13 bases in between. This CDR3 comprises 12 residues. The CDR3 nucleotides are TGTGCCAGCAGCTCCCCGAATAGGGACTACACCTTC. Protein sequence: CASSSPNRDYTF.

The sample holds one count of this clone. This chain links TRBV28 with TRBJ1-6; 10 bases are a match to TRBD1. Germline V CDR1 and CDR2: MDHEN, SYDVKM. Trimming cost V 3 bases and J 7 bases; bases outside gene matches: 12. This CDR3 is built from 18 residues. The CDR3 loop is CASSFRTGGRSLNSPLHF. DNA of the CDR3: TGTGCCAGCAGTTTCCGGACAGGGGGACGGTCTCTCAATTCACCCCTCCACTTT.

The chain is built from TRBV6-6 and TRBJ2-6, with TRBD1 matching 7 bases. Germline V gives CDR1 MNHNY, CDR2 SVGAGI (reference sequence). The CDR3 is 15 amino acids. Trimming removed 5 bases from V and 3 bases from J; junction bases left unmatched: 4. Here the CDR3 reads CASSPRQGGANVLTF. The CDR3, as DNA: TGTGCCAGCAGTCCCCGACAGGGTGGGGCCAACGTCCTGACTTTC.

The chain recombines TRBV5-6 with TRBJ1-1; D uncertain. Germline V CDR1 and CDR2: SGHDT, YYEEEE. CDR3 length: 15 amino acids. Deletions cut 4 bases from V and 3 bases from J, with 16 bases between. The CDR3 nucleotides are TGTGCCAGCAGCCCCCTGGCTCGGTCGGACACTGAAGCTTTCTTT. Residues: CASSPLARSDTEAFF.

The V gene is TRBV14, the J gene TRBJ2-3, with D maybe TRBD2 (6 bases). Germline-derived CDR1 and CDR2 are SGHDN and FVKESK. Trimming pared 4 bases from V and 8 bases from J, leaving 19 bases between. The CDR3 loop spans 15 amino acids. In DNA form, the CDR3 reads TGTGCCAGCAGCCCCGCCGGGCCCCTCGGGGGTACGCAGTATTTT. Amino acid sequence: CASSPAGPLGGTQYF. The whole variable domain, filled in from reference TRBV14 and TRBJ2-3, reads EAGVTQFPSHSVIEKGQTVTLRCDPISGHDNLYWYRRVMGKEIKFLLHFVKESKQDESGMPNNRFLAERTGGTYSTLKVQPAELEDSGVYFCASSPAGPLGGTQYFGPGTRLTVL.

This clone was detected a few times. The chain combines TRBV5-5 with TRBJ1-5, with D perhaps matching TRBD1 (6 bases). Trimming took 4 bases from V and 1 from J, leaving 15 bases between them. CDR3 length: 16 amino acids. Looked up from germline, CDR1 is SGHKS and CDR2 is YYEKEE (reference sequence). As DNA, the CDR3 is TGTGCCAGCAGCCTCAGGGCAGGGGCGAGCAATCAGCCCCAGCATTTT. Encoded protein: CASSLRAGASNQPQHF.